The clone carrying this T cell receptor beta chain ranks as medium-sized. Its target is unknown. The data are from a study of high-grade serous ovarian cancer treatment subgroups. Looking at the study overall: On average, 14,192 reads and 6,000 to 8,000 unique TCR beta rearrangements were obtained per sample. Study outcomes and limitations: Spatial context was lost because tumors were sequenced in bulk. Repertoire similarity ranged roughly 0.11 to 0.8 between tumors of one patient. TCR clonal relatedness correlated positively with neoantigen level.

The tumor samples were collected prior to definitive surgery or chemotherapy. TCRdb's copy holds only in-frame clones and misses some; the assay was immunoSEQ multiplex PCR. This sample carries about 8,000 clones, roughly 60% of them seen once, and the ten largest clones take 4.5% to 7.5%. This CDR3 has 13 amino acids. V lost 4 bases and J lost 0, with 4 bases in between. In germline, CDR1 is MNHEY, CDR2 SVGAGI. Sequenced input: tumor tissue. The clonotype originates from a human donor with high-grade serous ovarian cancer. The J gene is TRBJ1-3, the V gene TRBV6-5; D uncertain. The CDR3 region has the DNA TGTGCCAGCAGTTTATCCTCTGGAAACACCATATATTTT. Residues: CASSLSSGNTIYF.